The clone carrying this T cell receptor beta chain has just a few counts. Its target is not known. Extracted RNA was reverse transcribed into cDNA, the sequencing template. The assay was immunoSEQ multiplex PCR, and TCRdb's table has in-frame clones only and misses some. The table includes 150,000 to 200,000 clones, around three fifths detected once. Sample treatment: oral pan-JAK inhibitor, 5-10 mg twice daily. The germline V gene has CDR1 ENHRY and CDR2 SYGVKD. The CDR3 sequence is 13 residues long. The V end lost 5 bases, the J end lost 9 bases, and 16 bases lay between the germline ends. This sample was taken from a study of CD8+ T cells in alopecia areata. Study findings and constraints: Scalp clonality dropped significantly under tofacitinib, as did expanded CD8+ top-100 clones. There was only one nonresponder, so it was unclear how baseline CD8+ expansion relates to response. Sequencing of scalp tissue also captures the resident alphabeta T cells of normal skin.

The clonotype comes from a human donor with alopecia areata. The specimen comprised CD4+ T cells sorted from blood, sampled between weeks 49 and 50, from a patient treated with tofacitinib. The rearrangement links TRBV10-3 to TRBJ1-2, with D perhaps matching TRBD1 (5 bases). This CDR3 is CAISPRDLGSYTF. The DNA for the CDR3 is TGTGCCATCAGTCCTAGGGACCTGGGGAGCTACACCTTC.